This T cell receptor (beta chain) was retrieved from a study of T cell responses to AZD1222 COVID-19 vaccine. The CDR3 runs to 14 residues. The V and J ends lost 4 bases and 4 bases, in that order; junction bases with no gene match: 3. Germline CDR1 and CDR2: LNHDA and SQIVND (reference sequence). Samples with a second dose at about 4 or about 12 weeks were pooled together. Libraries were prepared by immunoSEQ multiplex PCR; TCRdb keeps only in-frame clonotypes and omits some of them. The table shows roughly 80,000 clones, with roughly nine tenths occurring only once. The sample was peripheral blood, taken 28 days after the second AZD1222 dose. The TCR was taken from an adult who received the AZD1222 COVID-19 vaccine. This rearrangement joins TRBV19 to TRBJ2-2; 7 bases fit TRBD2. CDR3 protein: CASSNSGFTGELFF. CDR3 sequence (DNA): TGTGCCAGTAGTAATAGCGGGTTCACCGGGGAGCTGTTTTTT.